The sample holds one count of the clone carrying this T cell receptor (beta chain). Antigen unknown. CDR1 and CDR2 (germline): SGHAT, FQNNGV. This CDR3 has 12 amino acids. The ends were cut back, 8 bases at V and 7 bases at J, with 15 bases in the middle. Sorting of unstimulated PBMCs yielded separate CD3+CD4+ and CD3+CD8+ fractions. Assay used: immunoSEQ multiplex PCR; TCRdb lists only in-frame clones, some missing. This repertoire shows 98,000 or so clones, approximately 78% found once; its top ten account for about 0.89%. The data derive from a study of T cell clones after liver transplantation. Overall study findings and caveats: Compared with third party-reactive sequences, donor-reactive ones declined more, independent of withdrawal success.

Sample: CD4+ T cells from blood, taken before liver transplant. This clonotype was obtained from a human donor who received a liver transplant. This chain joins TRBV11-2 and TRBJ2-7; no definite D call. CDR3 sequence (DNA): TGTGCCAGCGCCCCGGGTGACGAGGAGCAGTACTTC. Encoded protein: CASAPGDEEQYF.